Listed below are T cell receptor beta chains from one sample, sequenced in a study of early T cells in non-severe SARS-CoV-2 infection. One entry per CDR3 protein results from TCRdb running MiXCR on the 5' RACE reads. The table lists 30,000 or so distinct CDR3 sequences, approximately 7% of them singletons. Sequenced sample: whole blood. The receptors stem from an adult who was a healthcare worker with PCR-confirmed SARS-CoV-2 infection or an uninfected control (not recorded which). Both conserved end residues are part of each CDR3. The D gene is left open where the match is weak. Clone size is not always given. Where it is, it says once, few, many or a class for expanded clones.

v_call: TRBV28; clone_size: many; j_call: TRBJ1-2; d_call: TRBD1; cdr3_nt: TGTGCCAGCAGTTTCAGGGGGGCGCGAGGCTACACCTTC; cdr3_aa: CASSFRGARGYTF
v_call: TRBV28; clone_size: NA; j_call: TRBJ2-7; d_call: NA; cdr3_nt: TGTGCCAGCAGTCCTAAAGCCTACGAGCAGTACTTC; cdr3_aa: CASSPKAYEQYF
v_call: TRBV5-1; clone_size: NA; j_call: TRBJ1-3; d_call: TRBD1; cdr3_nt: TGCGCCAGCAGCCCGGGACAGGGGGACGGAAACACCATATATTTT; cdr3_aa: CASSPGQGDGNTIYF
v_call: TRBV24-1; clone_size: few; j_call: TRBJ2-1; d_call: TRBD1; cdr3_nt: TGTGCCACCAGTAGGGGGACAGGGACCTACAATGAGCAGTTCTTC; cdr3_aa: CATSRGTGTYNEQFF
v_call: TRBV6-2/TRBV6-3; clone_size: many; j_call: TRBJ2-7; d_call: TRBD2; cdr3_nt: TGTGCCAGCAGTGAAGAAGCGGGAGGACTCTACGAGCAGTACTTC; cdr3_aa: CASSEEAGGLYEQYF
v_call: TRBV20-1; clone_size: many; j_call: TRBJ2-3; d_call: NA; cdr3_nt: TGCAGTGCTAGGGGTCCGTCAGATACGCAGTATTTT; cdr3_aa: CSARGPSDTQYF
v_call: TRBV20-1; clone_size: NA; j_call: TRBJ2-7; d_call: TRBD1; cdr3_nt: TGCAGTGCTATCCCCGGGGACAGGGGCGTTTACGAGCAGTACTTC; cdr3_aa: CSAIPGDRGVYEQYF
v_call: TRBV28; clone_size: many; j_call: TRBJ2-7; d_call: TRBD1; cdr3_nt: TGTGCCAGCAGGCGGACAGGGGGCGTTTCCTACGAGCAGTACTTC; cdr3_aa: CASRRTGGVSYEQYF
v_call: TRBV29-1; clone_size: many; j_call: TRBJ2-1; d_call: NA; cdr3_nt: TGCAGCGTCCTCCAATTTGAGCAGTTCTTC; cdr3_aa: CSVLQFEQFF
v_call: TRBV7-2; clone_size: many; j_call: TRBJ1-4; d_call: TRBD1; cdr3_nt: TGTGCCAGCAGCTTAGCTGGACAGGTCCTTGAAAAACTGTTTTTT; cdr3_aa: CASSLAGQVLEKLFF
v_call: TRBV7-3; clone_size: many; j_call: TRBJ2-7; d_call: NA; cdr3_nt: TGTGCCAGCAGCTTAACGGCCGGGTGGGGCGAGCAGTACTTC; cdr3_aa: CASSLTAGWGEQYF
v_call: TRBV9; clone_size: many; j_call: TRBJ1-1; d_call: NA; cdr3_nt: TGTGCCAGCAGGGTGGAGGGCCCTGAAGCTTTCTTT; cdr3_aa: CASRVEGPEAFF
v_call: TRBV9; clone_size: many; j_call: TRBJ1-1; d_call: TRBD1; cdr3_nt: TGTGCCAGCAGCGCGGAGGGACAGGCAAACACTGAAGCTTTCTTT; cdr3_aa: CASSAEGQANTEAFF
v_call: TRBV12-3/TRBV12-4; clone_size: many; j_call: TRBJ1-2; d_call: NA; cdr3_nt: TGTGCCAGCAGTTCTCCAGGGAACTATGGCTACACCTTC; cdr3_aa: CASSSPGNYGYTF
v_call: TRBV25-1; clone_size: medium-sized; j_call: TRBJ1-1; d_call: NA; cdr3_nt: TGTGCCAGCAGTGAGATCGGCCCGGATGCTGAAGCTTTCTTT; cdr3_aa: CASSEIGPDAEAFF
v_call: TRBV28; clone_size: NA; j_call: TRBJ2-7; d_call: TRBD2; cdr3_nt: TGTGCCAGCAGTTTTGGTCTTCGGCTAGCGGAATCATACGAGCAGTACTTC; cdr3_aa: CASSFGLRLAESYEQYF
v_call: TRBV3-1; clone_size: many; j_call: TRBJ2-3; d_call: TRBD2; cdr3_nt: TGTGCCAGCAGCCAACAACTAGCGGATGGCACAGATACGCAGTATTTT; cdr3_aa: CASSQQLADGTDTQYF
v_call: TRBV6-6; clone_size: many; j_call: TRBJ2-7; d_call: NA; cdr3_nt: TGTGCCAGCAGTTACTCGACGGGTGTCTACGAGCAGTACTTC; cdr3_aa: CASSYSTGVYEQYF
v_call: TRBV3-1; clone_size: NA; j_call: TRBJ1-1; d_call: NA; cdr3_nt: TGTGCCAGCAGCCAAGGACAGTTGAACACTGAAGCTTTCTTT; cdr3_aa: CASSQGQLNTEAFF
v_call: TRBV6-5; clone_size: few; j_call: TRBJ1-1; d_call: NA; cdr3_nt: TGTGCCAGCACCGACGGGCATTTGAACACTGAAGCTTTCTTT; cdr3_aa: CASTDGHLNTEAFF
v_call: TRBV13; clone_size: few; j_call: TRBJ2-1; d_call: NA; cdr3_nt: TGTGCCAGCAGCTTAAGACGGGTAGGTGAGCAGTTCTTC; cdr3_aa: CASSLRRVGEQFF
v_call: TRBV6-1; clone_size: many; j_call: TRBJ2-4; d_call: TRBD1; cdr3_nt: TGTGCCAGCAGGAACCCGGGACAGGGGCTTTCCGGACAGTACTTC; cdr3_aa: CASRNPGQGLSGQYF
v_call: TRBV6-6; clone_size: few; j_call: TRBJ2-3; d_call: NA; cdr3_nt: TGTGCCAGCAGTTACGGCGCCACAGATACGCAGTATTTT; cdr3_aa: CASSYGATDTQYF
v_call: TRBV19; clone_size: many; j_call: TRBJ2-2; d_call: NA; cdr3_nt: TGTGCCAGTAGTATAGATCTGGCTACAGGGATAAACACCGGGGAGCTGTTTTTT; cdr3_aa: CASSIDLATGINTGELFF
v_call: TRBV7-9; clone_size: NA; j_call: TRBJ2-5; d_call: TRBD2; cdr3_nt: TGTGCCAGCAGTCTAGCGGGAGGGCTACAAGAGACCCAGTACTTC; cdr3_aa: CASSLAGGLQETQYF
v_call: TRBV10-2; clone_size: many; j_call: TRBJ2-1; d_call: TRBD1; cdr3_nt: TGCGCCAGCAGATCCGGGACAGGGGGTTACAATGAGCAGTTCTTC; cdr3_aa: CASRSGTGGYNEQFF
v_call: TRBV6-5; clone_size: NA; j_call: TRBJ2-7; d_call: TRBD1; cdr3_nt: TGTGCCAGCAGTTACTCGGGACAGGACTCCTACGAGCAGTACTTC; cdr3_aa: CASSYSGQDSYEQYF
v_call: TRBV5-6; clone_size: few; j_call: TRBJ2-2; d_call: TRBD1; cdr3_nt: TGTGCCAGCAGCTACCGGGACAGGGGGTATGCCGGGGAGCTGTTTTTT; cdr3_aa: CASSYRDRGYAGELFF
v_call: TRBV5-1; clone_size: few; j_call: TRBJ2-3; d_call: TRBD2; cdr3_nt: TGCGCCAGCAGCCCCTCCGTCCCTAGCGGGATTTACCTCACAGATACGCAGTATTTT; cdr3_aa: CASSPSVPSGIYLTDTQYF
v_call: TRBV28; clone_size: NA; j_call: TRBJ1-1; d_call: NA; cdr3_nt: TGTGCCAGCAGTCCGGGACACATGAACACTGAAGCTTTCTTT; cdr3_aa: CASSPGHMNTEAFF
v_call: TRBV12-3/TRBV12-4; clone_size: many; j_call: TRBJ2-2; d_call: TRBD1; cdr3_nt: TGTGCCAGCAAAAAACAGGGGGCTTACTACACCGGGGAGCTGTTTTTT; cdr3_aa: CASKKQGAYYTGELFF
v_call: TRBV27; clone_size: many; j_call: TRBJ2-7; d_call: TRBD1; cdr3_nt: TGTGCCAGCAGTTTACCTAGACAGGGGGGGTTGTACGAGCAGTACTTC; cdr3_aa: CASSLPRQGGLYEQYF
v_call: TRBV20-1; clone_size: many; j_call: TRBJ2-1; d_call: NA; cdr3_nt: TGCAGTGCTAGAGTCGGGAATGAGCAGTTCTTC; cdr3_aa: CSARVGNEQFF
v_call: TRBV5-1; clone_size: many; j_call: TRBJ2-7; d_call: TRBD1; cdr3_nt: TGCGCCAGCAGCATCTCCGGGACAGGAGGGACCGAGCAGTACTTC; cdr3_aa: CASSISGTGGTEQYF
v_call: TRBV30; clone_size: few; j_call: TRBJ2-1; d_call: NA; cdr3_nt: TGTGCCTGGAAAGGCGGCGGGGGCCCCAAGCAGTTCTTC; cdr3_aa: CAWKGGGGPKQFF
v_call: TRBV20-1; clone_size: NA; j_call: TRBJ1-6; d_call: NA; cdr3_nt: TGCAGTGCTAGTCGGCGATTCTGGGATTCACCCCTCCACTTT; cdr3_aa: CSASRRFWDSPLHF
v_call: TRBV28; clone_size: medium-sized; j_call: TRBJ2-4; d_call: NA; cdr3_nt: TGTGCCAGCAGGCACTCCCCGGGGGAAAACATTCAGTACTTC; cdr3_aa: CASRHSPGENIQYF
v_call: TRBV7-2; clone_size: medium-sized; j_call: TRBJ1-2; d_call: TRBD1; cdr3_nt: TGTGCCAGCAGCCCCGCGACAGGGAGTTATGGCTACACCTTC; cdr3_aa: CASSPATGSYGYTF
v_call: TRBV7-9; clone_size: many; j_call: TRBJ2-1; d_call: NA; cdr3_nt: TGTGCCAGCAGCTTAGCAGGTGGGGAAAGCAATGAGCAGTTCTTC; cdr3_aa: CASSLAGGESNEQFF
v_call: TRBV28; clone_size: NA; j_call: TRBJ2-7; d_call: NA; cdr3_nt: TGTGCCAGCAGTAGGGCCCTCTACGAGCAGTACTTC; cdr3_aa: CASSRALYEQYF
v_call: TRBV20-1; clone_size: NA; j_call: TRBJ2-1; d_call: TRBD1; cdr3_nt: TGCAGTGCCAGACCGAGGACAGGGAGTAGCTCCTACAATGAGCAGTTCTTC; cdr3_aa: CSARPRTGSSSYNEQFF
v_call: TRBV6-1; clone_size: many; j_call: TRBJ2-6; d_call: TRBD1; cdr3_nt: TGTGCCAGCAGTGGGCGGGACAGGGGGACCTCTGGGGCCAACGTCCTGACTTTC; cdr3_aa: CASSGRDRGTSGANVLTF
v_call: TRBV6-6; clone_size: NA; j_call: TRBJ1-5; d_call: TRBD1; cdr3_nt: TGTGCCAGCAGTTCGGGACAGGCTACCTGGCCCCAGCATTTT; cdr3_aa: CASSSGQATWPQHF
v_call: TRBV20-1; clone_size: many; j_call: TRBJ2-7; d_call: TRBD2; cdr3_nt: TGCAGTGCCATAGGCGGGGGGGCCTCCTACGAGCAGTACTTC; cdr3_aa: CSAIGGGASYEQYF
v_call: TRBV28; clone_size: NA; j_call: TRBJ2-2; d_call: TRBD2; cdr3_nt: TGTGCCAGCAGTCCAGTAGCGGGAAGGGGGACCGGGGAGCTGTTTTTT; cdr3_aa: CASSPVAGRGTGELFF
v_call: TRBV27; clone_size: many; j_call: TRBJ1-2; d_call: TRBD1; cdr3_nt: TGTGCCAGCAGTCCCGGGACAGGGAGAAACTATGGCTACACCTTC; cdr3_aa: CASSPGTGRNYGYTF
v_call: TRBV7-8; clone_size: many; j_call: TRBJ2-7; d_call: NA; cdr3_nt: TGTGCCAGCAGCCTAAGTGTATCTACCTACGAGCAGTACTTC; cdr3_aa: CASSLSVSTYEQYF
v_call: TRBV20-1; clone_size: many; j_call: TRBJ1-4; d_call: NA; cdr3_nt: TGCAGTGCTTCGAGTGCAACTAATGAAAAACTGTTTTTT; cdr3_aa: CSASSATNEKLFF
v_call: TRBV7-9; clone_size: once; j_call: TRBJ1-2; d_call: TRBD1; cdr3_nt: TGTGCCAGCAGCCGAACAGGGGAGGGCTCCAATGGATATGGCTACACCTTC; cdr3_aa: CASSRTGEGSNGYGYTF
v_call: TRBV9; clone_size: many; j_call: TRBJ2-2; d_call: NA; cdr3_nt: TGTGCCAGCAGCATTCGACAGGTTTCCGGGGAGCTGTTTTTT; cdr3_aa: CASSIRQVSGELFF
v_call: TRBV5-4; clone_size: many; j_call: TRBJ2-1; d_call: TRBD2; cdr3_nt: TGTGCCAGCAGGCAGGGACTAGCGGGGTCATACAATGAGCAGTTCTTC; cdr3_aa: CASRQGLAGSYNEQFF